Listed below are T cell receptor beta chains from one sample, sequenced in a study of response to subunit inactivated influenza vaccine. Using its own MiXCR run on the RT-PCR reads, TCRdb lists one record per CDR3 protein. The sample has about 570,000 distinct CDR3 sequences; about 11% are singletons. These data are also associated with another study on T cells expressing NK-cell markers.

Sequencing used PBMCs from blood, obtained on the day of vaccination. The receptors shown here come from a man between 50 and 59 years old who received an inactivated influenza vaccine. CDR3s include the opening cysteine and the closing phenylalanine or tryptophan. Each record gives: D gene, clone size, V gene, J gene, CDR3 protein, CDR3 DNA. D genes are given only for firm matches. Clone size is stated in some rows and not others, as once, few, many or a class when expanded.

d_gene: -; abundance: many; v_gene: TRBV20-1; j_gene: TRBJ1-1; CDR3aa: CSARDDKEAFF; CDR3nt: TGCAGTGCTAGAGACGATAAGGAAGCTTTCTTT
d_gene: TRBD1; abundance: -; v_gene: TRBV5-1; j_gene: TRBJ2-3; CDR3aa: CASSFDRGGEDTQYF; CDR3nt: TGCGCCAGCAGCTTTGACAGGGGGGGTGAAGATACGCAGTATTTT
d_gene: -; abundance: few; v_gene: TRBV19; j_gene: TRBJ1-1; CDR3aa: CASISPTTNTEAFF; CDR3nt: TGTGCCAGTATCTCACCCACAACGAACACTGAAGCTTTCTTT
d_gene: -; abundance: few; v_gene: TRBV14; j_gene: TRBJ2-7; CDR3aa: CASSQDLDPLWEQYF; CDR3nt: TGTGCCAGCAGCCAAGATCTCGACCCACTATGGGAGCAGTACTTC
d_gene: -; abundance: -; v_gene: TRBV15; j_gene: TRBJ2-7; CDR3aa: CATSRGGGGYEQYF; CDR3nt: TGTGCCACCAGCAGAGGGGGAGGGGGCTACGAGCAGTACTTC
d_gene: TRBD1; abundance: few; v_gene: TRBV7-2; j_gene: TRBJ1-6; CDR3aa: CASSLTDRASPLHF; CDR3nt: TGTGCCAGCAGCTTAACGGACAGGGCTTCACCCCTCCACTTT
d_gene: -; abundance: -; v_gene: TRBV5-1; j_gene: TRBJ1-1; CDR3aa: CASSLAGGGNTEAFF; CDR3nt: TGCGCCAGCAGCTTGGCCGGGGGTGGCAACACTGAAGCTTTCTTT
d_gene: TRBD1; abundance: -; v_gene: TRBV28; j_gene: TRBJ2-5; CDR3aa: CASSLTGQVQETQYF; CDR3nt: TGTGCCAGCAGTTTAACCGGACAGGTACAAGAGACCCAGTACTTC
d_gene: TRBD1; abundance: few; v_gene: TRBV20-1; j_gene: TRBJ2-7; CDR3aa: CSARGQAGREQYF; CDR3nt: TGCAGTGCTAGGGGACAGGCGGGACGCGAGCAGTACTTC
d_gene: -; abundance: few; v_gene: TRBV7-2; j_gene: TRBJ1-1; CDR3aa: CASSSQGGGMNTEAFF; CDR3nt: TGTGCCAGCAGCTCTCAGGGAGGGGGAATGAACACTGAAGCTTTCTTT
d_gene: -; abundance: -; v_gene: TRBV7-9; j_gene: TRBJ2-7; CDR3aa: CASSLSLAEQYF; CDR3nt: TGTGCCAGCAGCTTAAGTTTGGCGGAGCAGTACTTC
d_gene: TRBD2; abundance: -; v_gene: TRBV14; j_gene: TRBJ2-3; CDR3aa: CASSRMTSSGDTQYF; CDR3nt: TGTGCCAGCAGCCGAATGACATCTAGCGGAGATACGCAGTATTTT
d_gene: TRBD1; abundance: -; v_gene: TRBV16; j_gene: TRBJ1-2; CDR3aa: CASSQSGTGGVTYGYTF; CDR3nt: TGTGCCAGCAGCCAATCTGGGACAGGGGGCGTAACTTATGGCTACACCTTC
d_gene: -; abundance: -; v_gene: TRBV11-2; j_gene: TRBJ2-7; CDR3aa: CASSRTTGREQYF; CDR3nt: TGTGCCAGCAGCCGGACCACAGGGAGAGAGCAGTACTTC
d_gene: -; abundance: few; v_gene: TRBV4-2; j_gene: TRBJ1-2; CDR3aa: CASSPREDTYYYGYTF; CDR3nt: TGTGCCAGCAGCCCCCGAGAAGACACCTATTACTATGGCTACACCTTC
d_gene: TRBD1; abundance: -; v_gene: TRBV6-1; j_gene: TRBJ2-2; CDR3aa: CASSVRGGSVTGELFF; CDR3nt: TGTGCCAGCAGTGTTCGAGGGGGCTCGGTCACCGGGGAGCTGTTTTTT
d_gene: -; abundance: -; v_gene: TRBV12-3/TRBV12-4; j_gene: TRBJ2-1; CDR3aa: CASSLLGGADEQFF; CDR3nt: TGTGCCAGCAGCCTCCTGGGGGGCGCCGATGAGCAGTTCTTC
d_gene: TRBD1; abundance: -; v_gene: TRBV12-3/TRBV12-4; j_gene: TRBJ1-4; CDR3aa: CASSLGQGALEKLFF; CDR3nt: TGTGCCAGCAGTCTGGGACAGGGGGCCTTGGAAAAACTGTTTTTT
d_gene: TRBD1; abundance: many; v_gene: TRBV28; j_gene: TRBJ2-5; CDR3aa: CASRPIQGLETQYF; CDR3nt: TGTGCCAGCAGACCAATACAGGGGTTGGAGACCCAGTACTTC
d_gene: TRBD2; abundance: many; v_gene: TRBV7-9; j_gene: TRBJ2-1; CDR3aa: CASSLAGGTYNEQFF; CDR3nt: TGTGCCAGCAGTTTAGCGGGAGGCACCTACAATGAGCAGTTCTTC
d_gene: TRBD2; abundance: few; v_gene: TRBV24-1; j_gene: TRBJ2-4; CDR3aa: CATPPLAGVNDPLAKNIQYF; CDR3nt: TGTGCCACCCCACCCCTAGCGGGAGTGAACGACCCTCTAGCCAAAAACATTCAGTACTTC
d_gene: -; abundance: -; v_gene: TRBV28; j_gene: TRBJ2-2; CDR3aa: CASSWGGDTGELFF; CDR3nt: TGTGCCAGCAGTTGGGGGGGCGACACCGGGGAGCTGTTTTTT
d_gene: TRBD2; abundance: few; v_gene: TRBV12-3/TRBV12-4; j_gene: TRBJ2-5; CDR3aa: CASSQTSGGLETQYF; CDR3nt: TGTGCCAGCAGCCAGACTAGCGGGGGCTTGGAGACCCAGTACTTC
d_gene: -; abundance: many; v_gene: TRBV4-1; j_gene: TRBJ1-1; CDR3aa: CASSQEPTGNTEAFF; CDR3nt: TGCGCCAGCAGCCAAGAGCCGACAGGGAACACTGAAGCTTTCTTT
d_gene: -; abundance: -; v_gene: TRBV12-3/TRBV12-4; j_gene: TRBJ2-1; CDR3aa: CASSLGGMPYNEQFF; CDR3nt: TGTGCCAGCAGTTTGGGCGGGATGCCCTACAATGAGCAGTTCTTC
d_gene: TRBD1; abundance: few; v_gene: TRBV7-9; j_gene: TRBJ2-5; CDR3aa: CASSVQGSQETQYF; CDR3nt: TGTGCCAGCAGCGTACAGGGGAGCCAAGAGACCCAGTACTTC
d_gene: -; abundance: -; v_gene: TRBV6-1; j_gene: TRBJ2-2; CDR3aa: CASSAGVATGELFF; CDR3nt: TGTGCCAGCAGTGCAGGGGTGGCCACCGGGGAGCTGTTTTTT
d_gene: -; abundance: many; v_gene: TRBV12-3/TRBV12-4; j_gene: TRBJ1-2; CDR3aa: CASSLGVGGYTF; CDR3nt: TGTGCCAGCAGTTTAGGGGTTGGAGGCTACACCTTC
d_gene: -; abundance: -; v_gene: TRBV3-1; j_gene: TRBJ1-6; CDR3aa: CASSPSRRGDSPLHF; CDR3nt: TGTGCCAGCAGCCCCAGCAGGCGAGGAGATTCACCCCTCCACTTT
d_gene: TRBD2; abundance: few; v_gene: TRBV29-1; j_gene: TRBJ2-1; CDR3aa: CSVGLAGDNEQSF; CDR3nt: TGCAGCGTGGGACTAGCGGGAGATAATGAGCAGTCCTTC
d_gene: -; abundance: many; v_gene: TRBV28; j_gene: TRBJ2-7; CDR3aa: CASRSGTGTYEQYF; CDR3nt: TGTGCCAGCAGATCCGGGACGGGAACCTACGAGCAGTACTTC
d_gene: -; abundance: few; v_gene: TRBV29-1; j_gene: TRBJ2-1; CDR3aa: CSAHLQTRRRAYNEQFF; CDR3nt: TGCAGCGCCCATTTACAAACCCGGAGGCGAGCCTACAATGAGCAGTTCTTC